This TCR beta chain was documented in a study of blood T cell repertoires in COVID-19. The overall study: Donors in the United States, Italy and Spain gave samples during acute or convalescent COVID-19. Sample material is recorded as cDNA or gDNA derived from T cells, B-cell-depleted T cells, or PBMCs.

Per the original methods: Reference gene primer amplification gave nucleated cell count estimates. The table came from immunoSEQ multiplex PCR; TCRdb's copy has only in-frame clones and leaves some out. V and J calls and clone size are given by that table; D and trimming were obtained from the DNA. The data show under 300,000 clones, 83% seen once. Germline V gene lookup returns CDR1 SGHRS and CDR2 YFSETQ. J was trimmed by 4 bases and V by 4 bases; bases with no gene match: 11. The CDR3 loop spans 16 amino acids. This chain connects TRBV5-1 to TRBJ2-1, with TRBD2 matching 7 bases. The sequence derives from a human donor in a cohort sampled during active COVID-19. Sequencing was done on a sample of peripheral blood. The CDR3 nucleotides are TGCGCCAGCAGCCGGGACTACCGAAGAAGTTACAATGAGCAGTTCTTC. Residues: CASSRDYRRSYNEQFF.